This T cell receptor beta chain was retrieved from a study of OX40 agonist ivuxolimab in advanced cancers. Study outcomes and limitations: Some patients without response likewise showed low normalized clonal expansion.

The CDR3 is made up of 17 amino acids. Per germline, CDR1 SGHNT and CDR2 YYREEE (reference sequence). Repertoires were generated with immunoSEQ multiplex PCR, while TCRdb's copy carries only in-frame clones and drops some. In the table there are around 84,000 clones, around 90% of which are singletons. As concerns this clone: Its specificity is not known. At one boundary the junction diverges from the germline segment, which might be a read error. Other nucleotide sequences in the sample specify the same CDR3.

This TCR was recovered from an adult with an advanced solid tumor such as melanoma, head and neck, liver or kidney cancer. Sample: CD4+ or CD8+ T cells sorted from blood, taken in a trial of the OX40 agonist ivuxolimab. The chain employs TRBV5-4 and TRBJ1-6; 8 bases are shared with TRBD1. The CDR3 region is CASTRGDRGSYNSPLHF. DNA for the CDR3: TGTGCCAGCACCAGGGGAGACAGGGGCTCCTATAATTCGCCCCTCCACTTT.